One sample yielded the 20 T cell receptor beta chains listed below, sequenced in a study of cytomegalovirus exposure and HLA in healthy donors. PCR involved 60 Vbeta and 13 Jbeta primers. Clones were sequenced by immunoSEQ multiplex PCR, and TCRdb holds only the in-frame ones, with some missing. Of 180,000 or so clones in the sample, about 83% were seen once. The sequenced sample consisted of PBMCs. The receptors derive from a female donor in good health and CMV-seronegative.

The chain joins TRBV27 to TRBJ1-1; D perhaps matches TRBD1 (6 bases). V lost 5 bases to trimming and J lost 3 bases, with 16 bases between them. Germline values: CDR1 MNHEY, CDR2 SMNVEV (reference sequence). The CDR3 is 15 amino acids. As DNA, the CDR3 is TGTGCCAGCAGTCCTCTCCGGGGGGCTCACACTGAAGCTTTCTTT. The encoded protein is CASSPLRGAHTEAFF.

This chain connects TRBV7-9 to TRBJ2-7; TRBD1 agrees at 8 bases. CDR1 and CDR2 from the germline V gene are SEHNR and FQNEAQ (reference sequence). The V and J ends lost 6 bases and 6 bases, in that order; junction bases with no gene match: 16. CDR3 length: 16 amino acids. The CDR3 DNA follows: TGTGCCAGCAGTCCAGGGCCAGGGGGCAGGGTCGGCGAGCAGTACTTC. Protein: CASSPGPGGRVGEQYF.

The chain carries TRBV6-5 and TRBJ1-6; possible D gene TRBD1, 6 bases. V lost 6 bases and J lost 14, with 14 bases in between. From germline, CDR1 is MNHEY and CDR2 SVGAGI. There are 12 residues in the CDR3. CDR3 nucleotide sequence: TGTGCCAGCAGGCGTACAGGGAAAACCCTCCACTTT. This sequence encodes CASRRTGKTLHF.

The V call is TRBV6-5, the J call TRBJ1-5, with 10 bases lining up with TRBD1. Per germline, CDR1 MNHEY and CDR2 SVGAGI. Unmatched junction bases numbered 4, after V lost 5 bases and J lost 6 bases. This CDR3 has 14 residues. This CDR3 is CASSPGTGVQPQHF. Written as DNA, the CDR3 is TGTGCCAGCAGTCCCGGGACAGGGGTTCAGCCCCAGCATTTT.

The V and J genes are TRBV30 and TRBJ1-2; D not certain. The V end was cut by 4 bases, the J end by 8 bases, with 17 bases between. The CDR3 is made up of 13 amino acids. CDR1 is GTSNPN, CDR2 SVGIG, per germline (reference sequence). This CDR3 reads CAWTNMGNMGYTF. As DNA, the CDR3 is TGTGCCTGGACTAACATGGGCAACATGGGCTACACCTTC.

For this clone: One end of the junction varies from germline; a read error may be responsible. The chain employs TRBV7-9 and TRBJ1-2, with D perhaps matching TRBD1 (5 bases). Germline V gene lookup returns CDR1 SEHNR and CDR2 FQNEAQ (reference sequence). CDR3 length: 14 amino acids. The CDR3 spells CASSLETANYDYTF. The CDR3, as DNA: TGTGCCAGCAGCTTAGAGACAGCCAACTATGACTACACCTTC.

The chain has TRBV7-9 and TRBJ2-7; 7 bases map to TRBD1. The germline V gene encodes CDR1 SEHNR and CDR2 FQNEAQ (reference sequence). V lost 11 bases, J lost 3 bases, and 10 bases stayed unmatched. The CDR3 consists of 13 residues. CDR3 nucleotide sequence: TGTGCCGTAGGGACAGACAAAAACTACGAGCAGTACTTC. This gives the protein CAVGTDKNYEQYF.

This chain joins TRBV28 and TRBJ2-5; 9 bases map to TRBD1. Germline CDR1 and CDR2: MDHEN and SYDVKM. The CDR3 totals 15 residues. V lost 6 bases, J lost 0 bases, and 5 bases stayed unmatched. The CDR3 DNA reads TGTGCCAGCAGGCCGGGACAGGGTGACCAAGAGACCCAGTACTTC. This translates into CASRPGQGDQETQYF.

The CDR3 region has the DNA TGCAGCGTTGTCGGGCAGGGCAACTATGGCTACACCTTC. This sequence encodes CSVVGQGNYGYTF. The chain carries TRBV29-1 and TRBJ1-2; perhaps TRBD1 as D (5 bases). Germline-derived CDR1 and CDR2 are SQVTM and ANQGSEA. The CDR3 covers 13 residues. Trimming removed 4 bases from V and 2 bases from J, with 11 bases in between.

V is TRBV6-6 and J is TRBJ2-7, with a possible D match to TRBD1 (6 bases). The germline V gene has CDR1 MNHNY and CDR2 SVGAGI (reference sequence). V was shortened by 2 bases and J by 2 bases, with 10 bases between the two germline ends. CDR3 size: 14 residues. CDR3 loop: CASSYNRDAYEQYF. DNA of the CDR3: TGTGCCAGCAGTTACAACAGGGATGCCTACGAGCAGTACTTC.

The chain joins TRBV27 to TRBJ2-2; 12 nucleotides agree with TRBD2. Germline V gene data show CDR1 as MNHEY and CDR2 as SMNVEV (reference sequence). Trimming at V came to 8 bases and at J to 7 bases, leaving 11 bases not matched to a gene. The CDR3 sequence is 16 residues long. Written as DNA, the CDR3 is TGTGCCAGCCACCCGGGGAGACTAGCGGGAGTCGGGGAGCTGTTTTTT. Translation gives CASHPGRLAGVGELFF.

The chain employs TRBV30 and TRBJ2-1; TRBD2 agrees at 8 bases. The CDR3 is 14 residues long. The V gene's germline CDR1 is GTSNPN and CDR2 SVGIG (reference sequence). Trimming took 3 bases from V and 6 from J; bases not matched to a gene: 7. CDR3: CAWRPPGGRNEQFF. The CDR3 DNA is TGTGCCTGGAGACCTCCGGGGGGGCGCAATGAGCAGTTCTTC. The full variable domain, rest sourced from reference TRBV30 and TRBJ2-1, is SQTIHQWPATLVQPVGSPLSLECTVEGTSNPNLYWYRQAAGRGLQLLFYSVGIGQISSEVPQNLSASRPQDRQFILSSKKLLLSDSGFYLCAWRPPGGRNEQFFGPGTRLTVL.

The V and J genes are TRBV4-1 and TRBJ2-7; TRBD1 might be the D (6 bases). Germline-derived CDR1 and CDR2 are MGHRA and YSYEKL. This CDR3 contains 14 residues. Trimming left V 4 bases short and J 1 base short, with 11 bases between. In nucleotides, the CDR3 is TGCGCCAGCAGCCCATTCAGGGGTTCCTACGAGCAGTACTTC. Amino acids: CASSPFRGSYEQYF.

This clone was seen only a few times. This chain uses TRBV2 with TRBJ1-2; 9 bases fit TRBD1. CDR1 and CDR2 (germline): SNHLY, FYNNEI. The CDR3 is 12 residues long. Losses at the gene ends were 7 bases for V and 7 bases for J; bases not matched to a gene: 4. The chain's CDR3 is CASKDRGSGYTF. CDR3 in DNA: TGTGCCAGCAAGGACAGGGGAAGTGGCTACACCTTC.

Of note for this clone: One end of the junction does not line up with germline, which may come from a read error. The rearrangement uses TRBV7-9 and TRBJ2-7, with 8 bases identical to TRBD1. Germline CDR1 reads SEHNR; CDR2 reads FQNEAQ (reference sequence). There are 16 residues in the CDR3. CDR3 in DNA: TGTTCCAGCAGCTTTCTGGACAGGGATCCAGCCTACGAGCAGTACTTC. Protein product: CSSSFLDRDPAYEQYF.

The chain employs TRBV5-1 and TRBJ2-7; D is perhaps TRBD2 (6 bases). The CDR3 is 13 amino acids. The germline V gene has CDR1 SGHRS and CDR2 YFSETQ. Trimming removed 5 bases at V and 3 bases at J, with 12 bases between. The CDR3 sequence: CASSPWGVYEQYF. In DNA, the CDR3 is TGCGCCAGCAGTCCTTGGGGGGTCTACGAGCAGTACTTC. The full variable domain, in which reference TRBV5-1 and TRBJ2-7 provide the parts outside the CDR3, is KAGVTQTPRYLIKTRGQQVTLSCSPISGHRSVSWYQQTPGQGLQFLFEYFSETQRNKGNFPGRFSGRQFSNSRSEMNVSTLELGDSALYLCASSPWGVYEQYFGPGTRLTVT.

This rearrangement joins TRBV6-5 to TRBJ1-1; D unresolved. The V gene lost 6 bases and the J gene lost 1 base, with 12 bases spanning the gap. The V gene's germline CDR1 is MNHEY and CDR2 SVGAGI. This CDR3 has 14 residues. Written as DNA, the CDR3 is TGTGCCAGCAGCCACGTGGAGGGGAACACTGAAGCTTTCTTT. Encoded protein: CASSHVEGNTEAFF.

This rearrangement joins TRBV9 to TRBJ2-3; D ambiguous. The ends were cut back, 3 bases at V and 0 bases at J, with 11 bases in the middle. Germline values: CDR1 SGDLS, CDR2 YYNGEE. The CDR3 spans 15 residues. Here the CDR3 reads CASSAQLSSTDTQYF. The CDR3 DNA reads as TGTGCCAGCAGCGCACAGTTATCTAGCACAGATACGCAGTATTTT.

The gene calls are TRBV18 and TRBJ2-5; 9 nucleotides match TRBD2. Germline CDR1 and CDR2: KGHSH and LQKENI. V shed 6 bases and J 7 bases; nucleotides not matched to a gene: 9. CDR3 length: 14 residues. The CDR3 DNA reads TGTGCCAGCTCGTCCGGGACTAGCTTGACGACCCAGTACTTC. It codes for CASSSGTSLTTQYF.

The rearrangement joins TRBV6-5 to TRBJ2-5; possible D gene TRBD2, 5 bases. The germline CDR1 and CDR2 sequences are MNHEY and SVGAGI. The CDR3 has 15 residues. V was trimmed by 2 bases and J by 2 bases, leaving 12 bases between them. The DNA for the CDR3 is TGTGCCAGCAGTTACCCGGCCCGGGGTCAAGAGACCCAGTACTTC. This translates into CASSYPARGQETQYF.